This entry lists 27 T cell receptor beta chains sequenced from one sample in a study of blood T cell repertoires in COVID-19. TCRdb keeps only in-frame clones here, not all; method: immunoSEQ multiplex PCR. The table includes some 150,000 clones, roughly 80% detected once. The sequenced material came from peripheral blood. The origin of the receptors is an older man with acute or convalescent COVID-19.

V gene TRBV18 combines with J gene TRBJ1-3; D remains ambiguous. Germline-derived CDR1 and CDR2 are KGHSH and LQKENI. Trimming stripped 2 bases from V and 0 bases from J, with 8 bases between. The CDR3 spans 15 residues. The CDR3 DNA sequence: TGTGCCAGCTCACCAGCGACGGGCTCTGGAAACACCATATATTTT. It codes for CASSPATGSGNTIYF.

This chain uses TRBV28 with TRBJ2-1, with 7 nucleotides matching TRBD1. The CDR3 runs 15 residues. Germline-derived CDR1 and CDR2 are MDHEN and SYDVKM. The trim removed 7 bases at V and 7 bases at J, leaving 13 bases unmatched. The CDR3 sequence is CASNTIGQGENEQFF. The DNA for the CDR3 is TGTGCCAGCAACACTATCGGTCAGGGGGAGAATGAGCAGTTCTTC.

The rearrangement joins TRBV28 to TRBJ1-1, with D unresolved. The CDR3 is 15 residues long. The germline V gene has CDR1 MDHEN and CDR2 SYDVKM. Trimming pared 2 bases from V and 0 bases from J, leaving 10 bases between. Here the CDR3 DNA reads TGTGCCAGCAGTTTAACGGTCGTAATGAACACTGAAGCTTTCTTT. Protein sequence: CASSLTVVMNTEAFF.

The rearrangement links TRBV4-1 to TRBJ1-2; 11 bases are a match to TRBD1. This CDR3 is built from 16 residues. Per germline, CDR1 MGHRA and CDR2 YSYEKL. J gave up 5 bases and V 4 bases, and 9 bases lay outside the gene matches. CDR3 bases: TGCGCCAGCAGCCCCGAGGGGACAGGGGGAACATATGGCTACACCTTC. Its protein is CASSPEGTGGTYGYTF.

Worth noting for this clone: At one end, the junction sequence differs from germline, possibly due to a read error. Other DNA variants within this sample encode the same CDR3. The V call is TRBV6-1, the J call TRBJ2-2; 8 bases agree with TRBD1. In germline, CDR1 is MNHNS, CDR2 SASEGT. The CDR3 totals 17 residues. CDR3 loop: CASSERPGQVNTGELFF. DNA for the CDR3: TGTGCTAGCAGTGAAAGGCCGGGACAGGTTAACACCGGGGAGCTGTTTTTT.

V is TRBV7-6 and J is TRBJ1-1; D is ambiguous. Germline-derived CDR1 and CDR2 are SGHVS and FNYEAQ. This CDR3 spans 16 amino acids. V dropped 5 bases and J dropped 1 base, with 17 bases sitting between them. The CDR3 region is CASSRPATAGNTEAFF. DNA for the CDR3: TGTGCCAGCAGCCGACCTGCTACGGCGGGGAACACTGAAGCTTTCTTT.

This chain uses TRBV9 with TRBJ2-5; 8 positions match TRBD1. Germline CDR1 SGDLS, CDR2 YYNGEE. The CDR3 covers 17 residues. V lost 4 bases, J lost 5 bases, and 16 bases stayed unmatched. CDR3 coding DNA: TGTGCCAGCAGCCCCACCCCCGGGACAGGAGCCCGGGAGACCCAGTACTTC. Protein sequence: CASSPTPGTGARETQYF.

V gene TRBV7-3 combines with J gene TRBJ2-3; 8 nucleotides agree with TRBD2. Germline values: CDR1 SGHTA, CDR2 FQGTGA. The CDR3 sequence is 16 residues long. The V segment lost 5 bases and the J segment 6 bases; nucleotides outside the gene matches: 13. In DNA, the CDR3 is TGTGCCAGCAGCCACACCAAAAGCGGGAGTGGGGATACGCAGTATTTT. This encodes CASSHTKSGSGDTQYF.

The chain carries TRBV27 and TRBJ2-5, with D uncertain. V was shortened by 5 bases and J by 5 bases, with 12 bases between the two germline ends. This CDR3 spans 13 amino acids. The germline V gene encodes CDR1 MNHEY and CDR2 SMNVEV (reference sequence). This CDR3 is CASSKSNRETQYF. The DNA for the CDR3 is TGTGCCAGCAGTAAGTCCAACCGGGAGACCCAGTACTTC.

This clone has just one count. The chain links TRBV19 to TRBJ1-4, with TRBD1 as a possible D gene (6 bases). Trimming took off 9 bases at V and 6 bases at J, with 14 bases between the two ends. CDR1 is LNHDA, CDR2 SQIVND, per germline (reference sequence). This CDR3 spans 13 amino acids. The CDR3 loop is CASRRGAHEKLFF. In nucleotides, the CDR3 is TGTGCCAGCCGGCGGGGGGCGCATGAAAAACTGTTTTTT. The variable domain in full, completed from reference TRBV19 and TRBJ1-4, reads DGGITQSPKYLFRKEGQNVTLSCEQNLNHDAMYWYRQDPGQGLRLIYYSQIVNDFQKGDIAEGYSVSREKKESFPLTVTSAQKNPTAFYLCASRRGAHEKLFFGSGTQLSVL.

V usage is TRBV28 and J usage is TRBJ1-4; 9 bases match TRBD1. V shed 3 bases and J 6 bases; nucleotides not matched to a gene: 8. The CDR3 extends over 16 amino acids. Per the germline V gene, CDR1 is MDHEN and CDR2 is SYDVKM. CDR3 in amino acids: CASSLPPGQGYEKLFF. The CDR3 nucleotides are TGTGCCAGCAGTTTGCCACCGGGACAGGGTTATGAAAAACTGTTTTTT.

The V call is TRBV2, the J call TRBJ2-5, with 8 bases lining up with TRBD1. The germline V gene has CDR1 SNHLY and CDR2 FYNNEI. The CDR3 sequence is 14 residues long. The ends lost 6 bases at V and 5 bases at J; junction bases unmatched: 8. The CDR3 DNA reads as TGTGCCAGCAGCGGACAGGGAGGTGGTGAGACCCAGTACTTC. Protein sequence: CASSGQGGGETQYF.

Of note for this clone: Compared with germline, one end of the junction differs, possibly owing to a read error. J is TRBJ1-6 and V is TRBV6-1, with TRBD1 matching 8 bases. CDR3 length: 13 amino acids. Germline CDR1 MNHNS, CDR2 SASEGT. The CDR3 protein is CASTEQGGSPLHF. CDR3 nucleotides: TGTGCCAGCACTGAACAGGGGGGATCACCCCTCCACTTT.

This clone was detected only once. The genes are TRBV5-6 and TRBJ2-5; 12 nucleotides agree with TRBD2. The CDR3 spans 14 residues. J was trimmed by 9 bases and V by 0 bases; bases with no gene match: 3. CDR1 is SGHDT, CDR2 YYEEEE, per germline. The CDR3 DNA reads TGTGCCAGCAGCTTGGTAGCTAGCGGGGGGGCCCAGTACTTC. It encodes CASSLVASGGAQYF.

This chain links TRBV5-1 with TRBJ1-2, with D perhaps TRBD1 (5 bases). The CDR3 contains 16 residues. Germline V CDR1 and CDR2: SGHRS, YFSETQ. Trimming shortened V by 1 base and J by 2 bases, and 15 bases separated the two germline ends. The CDR3 nucleotides read TGCGCCAGCAGCTTGTTGCTAGGGGCTAACAACTATGGCTACACCTTC. This translates into CASSLLLGANNYGYTF.

The rearrangement joins TRBV9 to TRBJ2-3; D unresolved. Germline CDR1 is SGDLS and CDR2 is YYNGEE. The CDR3 sequence is 14 residues long. The V gene lost 2 bases and the J gene lost 1 base, with 8 bases spanning the gap. This CDR3 is CASSVGRGTDTQYF. CDR3 nucleotide sequence: TGTGCCAGCAGCGTTGGTCGGGGCACAGATACGCAGTATTTT.

V gene TRBV7-2 combines with J gene TRBJ2-3; weak D call: TRBD2 (7 bases). Germline V gene data show CDR1 as SGHTA and CDR2 as FQGNSA. The V and J ends lost 3 bases and 0 bases respectively, with 10 bases between them. The CDR3 contains 15 residues. The CDR3 here is CASSLRGQSTDTQYF. The CDR3 bases are TGTGCCAGCAGCTTGCGGGGGCAAAGCACAGATACGCAGTATTTT.

V usage is TRBV12-3 or TRBV12-4 and J usage is TRBJ1-5, with D possibly TRBD1 on 5 matching bases. V lost 6 bases and J lost 4, with 10 bases in between. The CDR3 length is 13 residues. In DNA form, the CDR3 reads TGTGCCAGCAGCCCTACAGGTAATCAGCCCCAGCATTTT. Translating gives CASSPTGNQPQHF.

The chain recombines TRBV28 with TRBJ2-7; possible D gene TRBD1, 6 bases. Germline-derived CDR1 and CDR2 are MDHEN and SYDVKM. The CDR3 is 13 amino acids. V lost 5 bases to trimming and J lost 5 bases, with 13 bases between them. In nucleotides, the CDR3 is TGTGCCAGCAGTCTCCCTGGGGGCAACGAGCAGTACTTC. Translated, it gives CASSLPGGNEQYF. Supplemented by reference TRBV28 and TRBJ2-7, the full variable domain reads DVKVTQSSRYLVKRTGEKVFLECVQDMDHENMFWYRQDPGLGLRLIYFSYDVKMKEKGDIPEGYSVSREKKERFSLILESASTNQTSMYLCASSLPGGNEQYFGPGTRLTVT.

This clone has just a few counts. The chain links TRBV24-1 to TRBJ1-1; 10 bases match TRBD1. V gave up 9 bases and J gave up 5 bases; unmatched junction bases: 5. Germline values: CDR1 KGHDR, CDR2 SFDVKD. The CDR3 extends over 13 amino acids. The CDR3 DNA follows: TGTGCCACCGACAGGGGGCCGCGGACTGAAGCTTTCTTT. This translates into CATDRGPRTEAFF.

This sequence joins TRBV5-4 and TRBJ1-4, with D possibly TRBD1 on 6 matching bases. The germline gives CDR1 SGHNT, CDR2 YYREEE (reference sequence). Between the trimmed V and J ends, which lost 4 bases and 6 bases, there was a span of 16 bases. The CDR3 length is 15 residues. This CDR3 reads CASSKEQGSDEKLFF. The CDR3, as DNA: TGTGCCAGCAGCAAGGAACAGGGTTCTGATGAAAAACTGTTTTTT. Filled out from reference TRBV5-4 and TRBJ1-4, the complete variable domain reads ETGVTQSPTHLIKTRGQQVTLRCSSQSGHNTVSWYQQALGQGPQFIFQYYREEENGRGNFPPRFSGLQFPNYSSELNVNALELDDSALYLCASSKEQGSDEKLFFGSGTQLSVL.

The chain uses TRBV28 and TRBJ1-1, with D perhaps TRBD1 (5 bases). CDR3 length equals 14 residues. Germline V lookup: CDR1 MDHEN, CDR2 SYDVKM. V lost 2 bases and J 0 bases, leaving 7 bases between the germline ends. CDR3 protein: CASSLGGVNTEAFF. CDR3 nucleotide sequence: TGTGCCAGCAGTTTAGGAGGGGTGAACACTGAAGCTTTCTTT.

The V and J genes are TRBV28 and TRBJ2-6, with D perhaps matching TRBD1 (5 bases). CDR1 and CDR2 from the germline V gene are MDHEN and SYDVKM. The CDR3 is 15 residues long. V dropped 3 bases and J dropped 2 bases, with 8 bases sitting between them. The CDR3 DNA reads TGTGCCAGCAGTTTGGTGACAGCTGGGGCCAACGTCCTGACTTTC. It specifies CASSLVTAGANVLTF.

This clone was seen repeatedly, ten times or more. The chain recombines TRBV2 with TRBJ1-2; D is unclear. The CDR3 covers 12 residues. Per germline, CDR1 SNHLY and CDR2 FYNNEI. V was cut by 6 bases and J by 8 bases, with 13 bases left in between. The CDR3 DNA follows: TGTGCCAGCAGGCGAACTCTGGAGGGCTACACCTTC. It encodes CASRRTLEGYTF.

V gene TRBV10-3 combines with J gene TRBJ2-1; 10 bases agree with TRBD1. Germline assignment: CDR1 ENHRY and CDR2 SYGVKD. V dropped 6 bases and J dropped 4; count of bases not matched to a gene: 6. This CDR3 contains 15 residues. Here the CDR3 reads CAIRPGQGTYNEQFF. In DNA, the CDR3 is TGTGCCATCAGACCGGGACAGGGGACTTACAATGAGCAGTTCTTC.

This clone was observed once. V usage is TRBV28 and J usage is TRBJ2-1; 8 bases match TRBD2. This CDR3 has 16 residues. Germline trimming cut 2 bases from V and 5 bases from J; bases unmatched to any gene: 8. Germline loops: CDR1 MDHEN, CDR2 SYDVKM. CDR3 DNA: TGTGCCAGCAGTTTAACCGGGACTAGGATACACAATGAGCAGTTCTTC. This translates into CASSLTGTRIHNEQFF.

This rearrangement joins TRBV7-3 to TRBJ1-1; a weak D match, TRBD1 (5 bases). Germline lookup yields CDR1 SGHTA and CDR2 FQGTGA. The V gene lost 5 bases and the J gene lost 0 bases, with 10 bases spanning the gap. There are 14 residues in the CDR3. CDR3 in amino acids: CASSPGGLNTEAFF. For the CDR3, the DNA is TGTGCCAGCAGCCCCGGGGGGTTGAACACTGAAGCTTTCTTT.